The source of this T cell receptor (beta chain) is a study of radiotherapy plus CTLA-4 blockade in lung cancer. The CDR3 spans 15 residues. The germline V gene has CDR1 SGHTA and CDR2 FQGNSA. Trimming left V 2 bases short and J 5 bases short, with 15 bases between. Profiling relied on immunoSEQ multiplex PCR, and the TCRdb table lists in-frame clones only, not all of them. The data contain about 14,000 clones, 70% to 85% of them singletons. As for this clone: Its target is unknown.

Findings and limits, study-wide: Early shifts in blood T cell clones, with interferon-beta, reportedly predicted response best.

Patients with chemo-refractory metastatic non-small-cell lung cancer received focal radiation plus CTLA-4 blockade with ipilimumab. The gene calls are TRBV7-2 and TRBJ2-5; D perhaps matches TRBD2 (7 bases). This TCR came from a human donor with non-small cell lung cancer whose response to radiotherapy plus ipilimumab could not be evaluated. The sample in question was peripheral blood, obtained from a patient treated with radiotherapy plus ipilimumab. The CDR3 DNA follows: TGTGCCAGCAGCTTACAAGGGGCGGGGGCTGAGACCCAGTACTTC. This gives the protein CASSLQGAGAETQYF.